The rows below give T cell receptor beta chains drawn from one sample of a study of blood T cell repertoires in COVID-19. Clones were sequenced by immunoSEQ multiplex PCR, and TCRdb holds only the in-frame ones, with some missing. The table lists about 260,000 clones, about 80% of them singletons. The sample consisted of peripheral blood. These receptors originate from a woman of 80 years or more with acute or convalescent COVID-19. The CDR3 runs from the conserved cysteine through the conserved F or W.

cdr3_aa: CASSLKGDRTEAFF
j_call: TRBJ1-1
v_call: TRBV5-1

cdr3_aa: CACGGTGDYEQYF
j_call: TRBJ2-7
v_call: TRBV30

cdr3_aa: CASSRGGLGTEAFF
j_call: TRBJ1-1
v_call: TRBV4-1

cdr3_aa: CASSQRQGRGKLFF
j_call: TRBJ1-4
v_call: TRBV7-9

cdr3_aa: CASSTAPGAVAEAFF
j_call: TRBJ1-1
v_call: TRBV7-2

cdr3_aa: CASSLVPTGGLNTEAFF
j_call: TRBJ1-1
v_call: TRBV7-2

cdr3_aa: CASSLRATSGSGYEQYF
j_call: TRBJ2-7
v_call: TRBV7-2

cdr3_aa: CASIWGLGSPLHF
j_call: TRBJ1-6
v_call: TRBV6-5

cdr3_aa: CASRALAGGTDTQYF
j_call: TRBJ2-3
v_call: TRBV6-5

cdr3_aa: CATSDSQTETQYF
j_call: TRBJ2-5
v_call: TRBV24-1

cdr3_aa: CASSPPFPYNEQYF
j_call: TRBJ2-7
v_call: TRBV18

cdr3_aa: CASSMTSGTYNEQFF
j_call: TRBJ2-1
v_call: TRBV19

cdr3_aa: CASCSLTTEAFF
j_call: TRBJ1-1
v_call: TRBV6-5

cdr3_aa: CASTFGAGNTIYF
j_call: TRBJ1-3
v_call: TRBV2

cdr3_aa: CASSLGAQVSTDTQYF
j_call: TRBJ2-3
v_call: TRBV11-2

cdr3_aa: CASKRDTAQPQHF
j_call: TRBJ1-5
v_call: TRBV2

cdr3_aa: CATSDRENTEAFF
j_call: TRBJ1-1
v_call: TRBV19

cdr3_aa: CASSLHPGVYEQYF
j_call: TRBJ2-7
v_call: TRBV7-8

cdr3_aa: CASSPPQGEETQYF
j_call: TRBJ2-5
v_call: TRBV12-1

cdr3_aa: CASRTRYGEKLFF
j_call: TRBJ1-4
v_call: TRBV28

cdr3_aa: CASNLQAYTEAFF
j_call: TRBJ1-1
v_call: TRBV12-3/TRBV12-4

cdr3_aa: CASSPRDRGRISGYTF
j_call: TRBJ1-2
v_call: TRBV19

cdr3_aa: CASSLKIAGGLSTDTQYF
j_call: TRBJ2-3
v_call: TRBV5-6

cdr3_aa: CASSLGREGLHEQYF
j_call: TRBJ2-7
v_call: TRBV11-1

cdr3_aa: CASSQLETPVAGRKNEQFF
j_call: TRBJ2-1
v_call: TRBV4-1

cdr3_aa: CASQTGSRNQPQHF
j_call: TRBJ1-5
v_call: TRBV28

cdr3_aa: CASSIPPGLAGGLRETQYF
j_call: TRBJ2-5
v_call: TRBV19

cdr3_aa: CASSQGPEQYF
j_call: TRBJ2-7
v_call: TRBV4-1

cdr3_aa: CASSLTRNTEAFF
j_call: TRBJ1-1
v_call: TRBV27

cdr3_aa: CASSEGTGEETQYF
j_call: TRBJ2-5
v_call: TRBV2

cdr3_aa: CASSINRGYEQYF
j_call: TRBJ2-7
v_call: TRBV19

cdr3_aa: CSVESNGVNTEAFF
j_call: TRBJ1-1
v_call: TRBV29-1

cdr3_aa: CASSLEGLTRVWEQYF
j_call: TRBJ2-7
v_call: TRBV11-2

cdr3_aa: CASSRDRGNQPQHF
j_call: TRBJ1-5
v_call: TRBV7-8

cdr3_aa: CASSLGPGLAGNEQFF
j_call: TRBJ2-1
v_call: TRBV7-3

cdr3_aa: CASSNREVGLSPRSTDTQYF
j_call: TRBJ2-3
v_call: TRBV21-1

cdr3_aa: CASRRGDSPYQETQYF
j_call: TRBJ2-5
v_call: TRBV3-1/TRBV3-2

cdr3_aa: CSADRVGGYTF
j_call: TRBJ1-2
v_call: TRBV20-1

cdr3_aa: CASSLRQGNEKLFF
j_call: TRBJ1-4
v_call: TRBV5-1

cdr3_aa: CASSLQRQETQYF
j_call: TRBJ2-5
v_call: TRBV7-7

cdr3_aa: CASSRTSGGVYNEQFF
j_call: TRBJ2-1
v_call: TRBV14

cdr3_aa: CASSRGQGGYEKLFF
j_call: TRBJ1-4
v_call: TRBV6-5

cdr3_aa: CASSRDRGQETQYF
j_call: TRBJ2-5
v_call: TRBV19

cdr3_aa: CASSLPGLVEGSGF
j_call: TRBJ2-7
v_call: TRBV5-4

cdr3_aa: CSVSVEGEQYF
j_call: TRBJ2-7
v_call: TRBV20-1

cdr3_aa: CASSLGLAAPLGNEQFF
j_call: TRBJ2-1
v_call: TRBV9

cdr3_aa: CASAQINYGYTF
j_call: TRBJ1-2
v_call: TRBV28

cdr3_aa: CASSLRGTPYGYTF
j_call: TRBJ1-2
v_call: TRBV28

cdr3_aa: CASSLVGRVGREAFF
j_call: TRBJ1-1
v_call: TRBV7-9

cdr3_aa: CASSLGLAGEIGTYNEQFF
j_call: TRBJ2-1
v_call: TRBV28

cdr3_aa: CASSIQGYGYTF
j_call: TRBJ1-2
v_call: TRBV19

cdr3_aa: CASSRSSGENEQFF
j_call: TRBJ2-1
v_call: TRBV28

cdr3_aa: CASSVGAASNQPQHF
j_call: TRBJ1-5
v_call: TRBV2